These 16 T cell receptor beta chains came from one sample sequenced in a study of T cell repertoires in aging, cancer and after chemotherapy. Amplification of TCR beta used genomic DNA extracted from peripheral blood. A mixed TRB-A/B primer pool amplified rearranged TRB by multiplex touch-down PCR. Each CDR3 protein is one row after TCRdb ran MiXCR on the multiplex PCR reads. The sample lists about 11,000 distinct CDR3 sequences, less than 55% seen once, with less than 8.5% in the top ten. The sample taken for sequencing was blood. The receptor source for this set is a human donor in good health.

About this clonotype itself: One end of the junction varies from germline; a read error may be responsible. The chain employs TRBV6-5 and TRBJ2-3; D might be TRBD1 (6 bases). This CDR3 comprises 12 residues. Germline assignment: CDR1 MNHEY and CDR2 SVGAGI. Here the CDR3 reads CATSITGTSVFF. CDR3 sequence (DNA): TGTGCCACCAGCATCACCGGGACATCAGTGTTCTTC.

The chain has TRBV7-9 and TRBJ1-5; TRBD1 aligns across 9 bases. Germline assignment: CDR1 SEHNR and CDR2 FQNEAQ (reference sequence). The CDR3 runs 15 residues. V gave up 6 bases and J gave up 4 bases; unmatched junction bases: 7. This CDR3 reads CASSFRTGVNQPQHF. The CDR3, as DNA: TGTGCCAGCAGTTTCCGGACAGGGGTTAATCAGCCCCAGCATTTT.

In this sample, this clonotype turned up a few times. J is TRBJ1-5 and V is TRBV19; maybe TRBD1 (5 bases). This CDR3 spans 14 amino acids. Germline lookup yields CDR1 LNHDA and CDR2 SQIVND (reference sequence). V dropped 8 bases and J dropped 3 bases, with 14 bases sitting between them. CDR3 sequence reads: CASGVGGDNQPQHF. In DNA, the CDR3 is TGTGCCAGTGGAGTGGGGGGGGACAATCAGCCCCAGCATTTT.

V is TRBV19 and J is TRBJ1-2, with D unclear. Germline CDR1 LNHDA, CDR2 SQIVND (reference sequence). Trimming shortened V by 8 bases and J by 5 bases, and 12 bases separated the two germline ends. CDR3 length equals 12 residues. DNA of the CDR3: TGTGCCAGTCTAGACACGGGATATGGCTACACCTTC. This codes for CASLDTGYGYTF.

About this clonotype: The germline gene is not matched at one end of the junction; a read error may be the cause. This chain connects TRBV12-3 or TRBV12-4 to TRBJ2-2, with a tentative D call TRBD2 (5 bases). This CDR3 region has 15 residues. CDR3 in DNA: TGTGCCACCAGTGGGCGGGCTGCGAACACCGGGGAGCTGTTTTTT. It specifies CATSGRAANTGELFF.

CDR3 in DNA: TGTGCCAGCAGCCCGGGGACCTATGGCTACACCTTC. Its protein product is CASSPGTYGYTF. The V and J genes are TRBV5-5 and TRBJ1-2, with D maybe TRBD1 (5 bases). The germline V gene encodes CDR1 SGHKS and CDR2 YYEKEE (reference sequence). The CDR3 sequence is 12 residues long. Trimming took off 4 bases at V and 4 bases at J, with 8 bases between the two ends.

V gene TRBV5-6 combines with J gene TRBJ2-7, with D possibly TRBD2 on 6 matching bases. V lost 0 bases and J 3 bases, leaving 13 bases between the germline ends. CDR3 length equals 15 residues. Germline-derived CDR1 and CDR2 are SGHDT and YYEEEE. CDR3 sequence: CASSLGDSAHYEQYF. Here the CDR3 DNA reads TGTGCCAGCAGCTTGGGGGACTCCGCGCACTACGAGCAGTACTTC.

The CDR3 DNA sequence: TGCAGTGCGGATAGGACAGGGGAGACTTCACCCCTCCACTTT. Its protein product is CSADRTGETSPLHF. The gene calls are TRBV20-1 and TRBJ1-6; 9 bases align to TRBD1. J lost 9 bases, V lost 6 bases, and 9 bases had no gene match. The V gene's germline CDR1 is DFQATT and CDR2 SNEGSKA (reference sequence). The CDR3 is 14 amino acids.

This clonotype appeared a few times. The V call is TRBV27, the J call TRBJ2-3; TRBD2 matches at 13 bases. Germline values: CDR1 MNHEY, CDR2 SMNVEV (reference sequence). V lost 4 bases and J lost 4; bases outside the gene matches: 5. There are 16 residues in the CDR3. The chain's CDR3 is CASSYGLAGAADTQYF. Here the CDR3 DNA reads TGTGCCAGCAGTTACGGACTAGCGGGAGCGGCAGATACGCAGTATTTT.

This clonotype was seen just once. The genes are TRBV7-9 and TRBJ1-2, with TRBD1 matching over 11 bases. The CDR3 contains 15 residues. From germline, CDR1 is SEHNR and CDR2 FQNEAQ (reference sequence). V was pared by 2 bases and J by 4 bases, with 3 bases of the junction left unmatched. This chain's CDR3 is CASSLWTGGAYGYTF. In DNA, the CDR3 is TGTGCCAGCAGCTTATGGACAGGGGGCGCCTATGGCTACACCTTC.

In this sample, this clonotype turned up a few times. The rearrangement joins TRBV30 to TRBJ1-2, with D tentatively TRBD1 (5 bases). Germline CDR1 reads GTSNPN; CDR2 reads SVGIG (reference sequence). Trimming took 2 bases from V and 0 from J, leaving 13 bases between them. The CDR3 has 15 amino acids. This CDR3 reads CAWSLRDGTNYGYTF. CDR3 coding DNA: TGTGCCTGGAGTCTCCGGGACGGGACTAACTATGGCTACACCTTC.

This chain uses TRBV6-5 with TRBJ1-4, with 7 nucleotides matching TRBD1. The J segment lost 6 bases and the V segment lost 5 bases, leaving 12 bases of the junction unmatched. This CDR3 spans 16 amino acids. CDR1 is MNHEY and CDR2 is SVGAGI in the germline V gene. CDR3 nucleotide sequence: TGTGCCAGCAGTACTGGCAAGGGGGCACAATATGAAAAACTGTTTTTT. This codes for CASSTGKGAQYEKLFF.

As to this clonotype: A read error may produce the germline difference seen at one junction end. The rearrangement joins TRBV29-1 to TRBJ1-1; weak D call: TRBD1 (6 bases). The CDR3 runs to 13 residues. Per the germline V gene, CDR1 is SQVTM and CDR2 is ANQGSEA. CDR3 loop: CSVEFRRDTESFF. The CDR3 DNA follows: TGCAGCGTTGAGTTCAGAAGGGACACTGAATCTTTCTTT.

The CDR3 DNA sequence: TGTGCCAGCAGCTTGGGGAGACAGGGAAATGAAAAACTGTTTTTT. It yields the protein CASSLGRQGNEKLFF. The chain recombines TRBV7-9 with TRBJ1-4; 7 positions agree with TRBD1. The junction had 6 bases not matched to a gene; V was cut back by 3 bases and J by 5 bases. The CDR3 is made up of 15 amino acids. Germline CDR1 SEHNR, CDR2 FQNEAQ (reference sequence).

This clonotype was seen only a few times. The chain is built from TRBV19 and TRBJ2-1; 7 bases fit TRBD1. CDR1 and CDR2 (germline): LNHDA, SQIVND (reference sequence). Trimming cost V 9 bases and J 10 bases; bases outside gene matches: 12. CDR3 size: 13 residues. The CDR3, as DNA: TGTGCCAGCACCGGACAGGTGATAGGGGAGCAGTTCTTC. It codes for CASTGQVIGEQFF. The full variable domain, with the rest looked up from reference TRBV19 and TRBJ2-1, is DGGITQSPKYLFRKEGQNVTLSCEQNLNHDAMYWYRQDPGQGLRLIYYSQIVNDFQKGDIAEGYSVSREKKESFPLTVTSAQKNPTAFYLCASTGQVIGEQFFGPGTRLTVL.

With respect to this clonotype: Given a much more abundant clone one base away, this may be a read error. The V call is TRBV29-1, the J call TRBJ1-2; 8 bases line up with TRBD1. Looked up from germline, CDR1 is SQVTM and CDR2 is ANQGSEA. The length of the CDR3 is 12 residues. The trim removed 6 bases at V and 5 bases at J, leaving 5 bases unmatched. CDR3 loop: CSVGTGVYGYTF. The CDR3, as DNA: TGCAGCGTCGGGACAGGTGTTTATGGCTACACCTTC.